The present T cell receptor (beta chain) was sequenced within a study of monozygotic twins with inflammatory bowel disease. Concerning this clonotype: Its antigen is still unknown.

Germline assignment: CDR1 DFQATT and CDR2 SNEGSKA (reference sequence). This CDR3 is 14 amino acids long. The template switching step added UMIs that contained a 6-nucleotide sample barcode. With the 5' RACE reads reprocessed, TCRdb shows one record per CDR3 protein and no DNA. The sample has approximately 420,000 distinct CDR3 sequences, and its top ten clones hold 2% to 3%. General study findings and limits: Versus healthy twins, IBD patients showed fewer clonotypes shared with others, especially with disease activity. On the inverse Simpson index, IBD patients scored lower for TCRbeta diversity than healthy co-twins.

V gene TRBV20-1 combines with J gene TRBJ2-3; no DNA is available, so the TRBD2 call from TCRdb remains unchecked. The source of this sequence is a human donor with ulcerative colitis or Crohn's disease, or a healthy co-twin of an affected twin (not recorded which). The specimen was blood. CDR3 region: CSTLGSSHTDTQYF.